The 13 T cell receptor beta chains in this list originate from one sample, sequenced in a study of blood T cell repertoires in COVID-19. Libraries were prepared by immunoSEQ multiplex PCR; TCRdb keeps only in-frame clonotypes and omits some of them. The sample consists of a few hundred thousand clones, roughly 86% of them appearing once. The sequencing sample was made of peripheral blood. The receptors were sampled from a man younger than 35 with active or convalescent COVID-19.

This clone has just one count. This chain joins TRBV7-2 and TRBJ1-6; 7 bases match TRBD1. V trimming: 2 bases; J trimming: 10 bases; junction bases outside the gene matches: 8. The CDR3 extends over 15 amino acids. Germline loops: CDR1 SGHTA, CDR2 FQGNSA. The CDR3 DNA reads TGTGCCAGCAGCTTACCGGGACAGAGTAGATCACCCCTCCACTTT. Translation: CASSLPGQSRSPLHF.

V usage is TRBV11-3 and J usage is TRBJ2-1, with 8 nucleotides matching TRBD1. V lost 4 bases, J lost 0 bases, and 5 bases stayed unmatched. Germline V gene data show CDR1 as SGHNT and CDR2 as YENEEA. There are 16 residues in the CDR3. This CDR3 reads CASSWQGAGSYNEQFF. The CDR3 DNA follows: TGTGCCAGCAGCTGGCAGGGGGCAGGCTCCTACAATGAGCAGTTCTTC.

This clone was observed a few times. For the CDR3, the DNA is TGTGCCAGCAGACCAGGGCGGCATCAGCCCCAGCATTTT. The encoded protein is CASRPGRHQPQHF. The chain links TRBV6-5 to TRBJ1-5, with TRBD1 as a possible D gene (5 bases). Trimming cost V 6 bases and J 5 bases, with 11 bases left between them. Germline V gene sequence: CDR1 MNHEY, CDR2 SVGAGI. The CDR3 consists of 13 residues.

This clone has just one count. As DNA, the CDR3 is TGTGCCAGCACCGGGGGGGCTTATACGCAGTATTTT. It specifies CASTGGAYTQYF. The V call is TRBV3-1 (or the pseudogene TRBV3-2), the J call TRBJ2-3, with 8 bases fitting TRBD2. Germline V gene sequence: CDR1 LGHDT, CDR2 YNNKEL (reference sequence). V was pared by 7 bases and J by 7 bases, with 4 bases of the junction left unmatched. The CDR3 consists of 12 residues.

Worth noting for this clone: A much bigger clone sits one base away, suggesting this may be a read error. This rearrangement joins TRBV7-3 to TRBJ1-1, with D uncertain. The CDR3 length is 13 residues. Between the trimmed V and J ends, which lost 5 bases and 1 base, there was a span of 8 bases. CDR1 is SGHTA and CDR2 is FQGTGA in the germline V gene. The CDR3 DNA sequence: TGTGCCAGCAGCCCCCAGAAGAACACTGAAGCTTTCTTT. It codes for CASSPQKNTEAFF. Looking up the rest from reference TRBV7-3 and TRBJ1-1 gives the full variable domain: GAGVSQTPSNKVTEKGKYVELRCDPISGHTALYWYRQSLGQGPEFLIYFQGTGAADDSGLPNDRFFAVRPEGSVSTLKIQRTERGDSAVYLCASSPQKNTEAFFGQGTRLTVV.

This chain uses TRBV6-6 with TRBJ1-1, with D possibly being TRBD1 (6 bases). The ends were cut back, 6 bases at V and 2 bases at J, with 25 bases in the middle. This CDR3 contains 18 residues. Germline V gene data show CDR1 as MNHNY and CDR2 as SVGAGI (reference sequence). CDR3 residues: CASSRAYGQRGLNTEAFF. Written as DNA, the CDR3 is TGTGCCAGCAGCCGAGCCTACGGACAGCGAGGGCTTAACACTGAAGCTTTCTTT.

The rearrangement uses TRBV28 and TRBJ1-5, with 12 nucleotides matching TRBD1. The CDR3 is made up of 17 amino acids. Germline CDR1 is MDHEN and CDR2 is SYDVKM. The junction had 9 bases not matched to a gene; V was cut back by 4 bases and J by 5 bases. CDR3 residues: CASSSFGTGGADQPQHF. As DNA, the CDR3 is TGTGCCAGCAGTTCCTTTGGGACAGGGGGCGCAGATCAGCCCCAGCATTTT.

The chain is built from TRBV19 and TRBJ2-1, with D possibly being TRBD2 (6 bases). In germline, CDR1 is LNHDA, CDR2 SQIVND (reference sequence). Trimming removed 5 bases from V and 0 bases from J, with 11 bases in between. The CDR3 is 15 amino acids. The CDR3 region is CASSQLGGSYNEQFF. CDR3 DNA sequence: TGTGCCAGTAGTCAGTTGGGGGGCTCCTACAATGAGCAGTTCTTC.

As DNA, the CDR3 is TGTGCCTGGAGTAACTCAGGCGAATGGGAGCCCCAGCATTTT. It codes for CAWSNSGEWEPQHF. The genes are TRBV30 and TRBJ1-5; D is unclear. With 2 bases removed from V and 8 bases from J, the gap between germline ends came to 16 bases. The CDR3 extends over 14 amino acids. Looked up from germline, CDR1 is GTSNPN and CDR2 is SVGIG (reference sequence). Together with reference TRBV30 and TRBJ1-5, the CDR3 gives the full variable domain: SQTIHQWPATLVQPVGSPLSLECTVEGTSNPNLYWYRQAAGRGLQLLFYSVGIGQISSEVPQNLSASRPQDRQFILSSKKLLLSDSGFYLCAWSNSGEWEPQHFGDGTRLSIL.

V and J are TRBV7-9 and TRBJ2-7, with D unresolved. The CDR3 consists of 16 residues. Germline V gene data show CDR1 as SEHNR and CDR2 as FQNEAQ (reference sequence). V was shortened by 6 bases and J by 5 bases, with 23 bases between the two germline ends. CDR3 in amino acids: CASRPSLNTIPDEQYF. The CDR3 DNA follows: TGTGCCAGCAGACCTTCACTCAACACTATTCCAGACGAGCAGTACTTC.

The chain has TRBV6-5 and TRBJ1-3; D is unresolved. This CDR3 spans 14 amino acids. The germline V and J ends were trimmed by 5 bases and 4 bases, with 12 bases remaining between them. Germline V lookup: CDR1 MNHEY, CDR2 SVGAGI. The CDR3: CASSPTGSGNTIYF. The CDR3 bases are TGTGCCAGCAGTCCCACCGGTTCCGGAAACACCATATATTTT.

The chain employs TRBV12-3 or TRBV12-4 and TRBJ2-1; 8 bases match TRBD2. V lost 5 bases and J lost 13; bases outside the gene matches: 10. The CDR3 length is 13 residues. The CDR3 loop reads CASSPGGAGLQFF. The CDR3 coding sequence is TGTGCCAGCAGTCCCGGGGGGGCCGGTCTACAGTTCTTC.

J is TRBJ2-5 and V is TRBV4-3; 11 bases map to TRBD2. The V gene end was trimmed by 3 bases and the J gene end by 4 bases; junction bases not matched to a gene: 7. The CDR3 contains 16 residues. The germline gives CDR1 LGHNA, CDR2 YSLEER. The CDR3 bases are TGCGCCAGCAGCCAGGCACTAGCGGGAGTTGGAGAGACCCAGTACTTC. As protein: CASSQALAGVGETQYF.